This T cell receptor beta chain is drawn from a study of shared clonotypes between healthy human individuals. Study-level information: Each donor's CD4 naive and CD4 memory cells filled three plates apiece, CD8 naive two, and CD8 memory one.

To note about this clone: As yet, its antigen is unknown.

Sequenced by immunoSEQ multiplex PCR; TCRdb stores in-frame clones only, minus some. The sample yields 2 million to 2.5 million clones, almost 96% seen once. Study results and caveats: Clonotype sharing across a handful of donors was observed for around 5% of naive CD4 clonotypes. In general, naive subsets displayed greater estimated richness than memory subsets did.

The clonotype originates from a man younger than 35 in good health. Source material: naive CD4+ T cells sorted from blood. Subset in this sample: CD45RA+ positively selected.

CDR3 DNA: TGTGCCAGCAGTGAAATAGCCACAGATACGCAGTATTTT. Protein sequence: CASSEIATDTQYF. The chain has TRBV6-4 and TRBJ2-3, with D unresolved. This CDR3 region has 13 residues. Germline CDR1 reads MRHNA; CDR2 reads SNTAGT. The V end was cut by 3 bases, the J end by 2 bases, with 6 bases between.